Listed below are T cell receptor beta chains from one sample, sequenced in a study of T-cell reconstitution after alpha-beta-depleted transplantation in children. Via MiXCR, TCRdb re-called the PCR reads, giving one row per CDR3 protein. The sample contains about 110,000 distinct CDR3 sequences, about 9.4% of which appear only once. The sequenced sample was PBMCs, obtained before TCRalphabeta/CD19-depleted stem cell transplant. These receptor sequences come from a boy aged 2 to 9 with acute lymphoblastic leukemia, due to receive a stem cell transplant. The CDR3 runs from the conserved cysteine through the conserved F or W. D genes are given only for firm matches. The listing skips clone size in some rows; elsewhere it reads once, few, many or a size class.

D gene: .
J gene: TRBJ2-6
V gene: TRBV19
clone size: .
CDR3 DNA: TGTGCCAGTACCCTAGGGCCTGGGGCCAACGTCCTGACTTTC
CDR3 protein: CASTLGPGANVLTF

D gene: .
J gene: TRBJ2-1
V gene: TRBV11-3
clone size: .
CDR3 DNA: TGTGCCAGCAGCTTGGGGGGTGTCTGGAATGAGCAGTTCTTC
CDR3 protein: CASSLGGVWNEQFF

D gene: TRBD1
J gene: TRBJ1-2
V gene: TRBV18
clone size: few
CDR3 DNA: TGTGCCAGCTCACCTGACAGGGGATATGGCTACACCTTC
CDR3 protein: CASSPDRGYGYTF

D gene: TRBD2
J gene: TRBJ2-5
V gene: TRBV5-1
clone size: many
CDR3 DNA: TGCGCCAGCAAATCAGGACTAGTTGAAGAGACCCAGTACTTC
CDR3 protein: CASKSGLVEETQYF

D gene: TRBD2
J gene: TRBJ2-5
V gene: TRBV20-1
clone size: few
CDR3 DNA: TGCAGTGCTAGAGCTGGGACTAGCGGGATAGAGACCCAGTACTTC
CDR3 protein: CSARAGTSGIETQYF

D gene: .
J gene: TRBJ2-3
V gene: TRBV6-1
clone size: .
CDR3 DNA: TGTGCCAGCAGTGAACTCCCTGGGGAGGGCACAGATACGCAGTATTTT
CDR3 protein: CASSELPGEGTDTQYF

D gene: .
J gene: TRBJ2-6
V gene: TRBV12-3/TRBV12-4
clone size: few
CDR3 DNA: TGTGCCAGCAGTTTGAGGGGGGCTGGGGCCAACGTCCTGACTTTC
CDR3 protein: CASSLRGAGANVLTF

D gene: TRBD1
J gene: TRBJ2-7
V gene: TRBV25-1
clone size: .
CDR3 DNA: TGTGCCAGCAGTGATGACAGGGTCCCTATCTACGAGCAGTACTTC
CDR3 protein: CASSDDRVPIYEQYF

D gene: .
J gene: TRBJ2-2
V gene: TRBV29-1
clone size: .
CDR3 DNA: TGCAGCGTTGAAGTGACTTTGAACACCGGGGAGCTGTTTTTT
CDR3 protein: CSVEVTLNTGELFF

D gene: .
J gene: TRBJ1-1
V gene: TRBV4-1
clone size: .
CDR3 DNA: TGCGCCAGCAGCCAAGACTCGGGGGGCCCGCGAGGAGTGCGAGCTTTCTTT
CDR3 protein: CASSQDSGGPRGVRAFF

D gene: .
J gene: TRBJ2-7
V gene: TRBV20-1
clone size: few
CDR3 DNA: TGCAGTGCTCCCGCCCCGCGTAGGTCCTACGAGCAGTACTTC
CDR3 protein: CSAPAPRRSYEQYF

D gene: .
J gene: TRBJ1-2
V gene: TRBV28
clone size: .
CDR3 DNA: TGTGCCAGCAGACCGAGTTTGGGAGGGTCACTCTATGGCTACACCTTC
CDR3 protein: CASRPSLGGSLYGYTF

D gene: .
J gene: TRBJ2-7
V gene: TRBV5-6
clone size: .
CDR3 DNA: TGTGCCAGCAGCTTCGGTATCCACTACGAGCAGTACTTC
CDR3 protein: CASSFGIHYEQYF

D gene: .
J gene: TRBJ2-1
V gene: TRBV7-2
clone size: many
CDR3 DNA: TGTGCCAGCAGCCCCTCCTACAATGAGCAGTTCTTC
CDR3 protein: CASSPSYNEQFF

D gene: .
J gene: TRBJ2-5
V gene: TRBV4-2
clone size: .
CDR3 DNA: TGTGCCAGCAGCCAAGACCCGGGCGGGGCCGAGACCCAGTACTTC
CDR3 protein: CASSQDPGGAETQYF

D gene: TRBD2
J gene: TRBJ2-3
V gene: TRBV5-1
clone size: few
CDR3 DNA: TGCGCCAGCAGCGGGGGGGGTACCTCGATCGCAGATACGCAGTATTTT
CDR3 protein: CASSGGGTSIADTQYF

D gene: TRBD2
J gene: TRBJ2-3
V gene: TRBV20-1
clone size: .
CDR3 DNA: TGCAGTGCTTCTGGAGCGGGAGCCGGCACAGATACGCAGTATTTT
CDR3 protein: CSASGAGAGTDTQYF

D gene: .
J gene: TRBJ2-2
V gene: TRBV5-1
clone size: few
CDR3 DNA: TGCGCCAGCAGCTTGGACAACACCGGGGAGCTGTTTTTT
CDR3 protein: CASSLDNTGELFF

D gene: TRBD1
J gene: TRBJ2-6
V gene: TRBV27
clone size: few
CDR3 DNA: TGTGCCAGCAGTTTAGTCGGGACAGGTATAACTGGGGCCAACGTCCTGACTTTC
CDR3 protein: CASSLVGTGITGANVLTF

D gene: .
J gene: TRBJ2-5
V gene: TRBV28
clone size: few
CDR3 DNA: TGTGCCAGCAGTCCACGGAGACCCAAAGAGACCCAGTACTTC
CDR3 protein: CASSPRRPKETQYF

D gene: TRBD2
J gene: TRBJ2-1
V gene: TRBV5-4
clone size: few
CDR3 DNA: TGTGCCAGCAGCCGCTTAGCGGGAGGGCCAGGTGGCAATGAGCAGTTCTTC
CDR3 protein: CASSRLAGGPGGNEQFF

D gene: .
J gene: TRBJ2-7
V gene: TRBV9
clone size: few
CDR3 DNA: TGTGCCAGCAGCGTAGGGCAGAACTACGAGCAGTACTTC
CDR3 protein: CASSVGQNYEQYF

D gene: .
J gene: TRBJ2-1
V gene: TRBV10-3
clone size: .
CDR3 DNA: TGTGCCATCAGTGACAGGGGAAATGAGCAGTTCTTC
CDR3 protein: CAISDRGNEQFF

D gene: .
J gene: TRBJ2-7
V gene: TRBV4-2
clone size: few
CDR3 DNA: TGTGCCAGCAGCCAAGATATTGCAGGCTACCCCTCCTACGAGCAGTACTTC
CDR3 protein: CASSQDIAGYPSYEQYF

D gene: .
J gene: TRBJ2-2
V gene: TRBV20-1
clone size: few
CDR3 DNA: TGCAGTGCCTCCTGGGGGACCGGGGAGCTGTTTTTT
CDR3 protein: CSASWGTGELFF

D gene: .
J gene: TRBJ2-7
V gene: TRBV20-1
clone size: few
CDR3 DNA: TGCAGTGCTGAGGAGGGCGGCTCCTACGAGCAGTACTTC
CDR3 protein: CSAEEGGSYEQYF

D gene: TRBD1
J gene: TRBJ2-2
V gene: TRBV4-1
clone size: few
CDR3 DNA: TGCGCCAGCAGCCAAGATGGGCAGGGGGCAGTTCGCGGGGAGCTGTTTTTT
CDR3 protein: CASSQDGQGAVRGELFF

D gene: TRBD1
J gene: TRBJ2-7
V gene: TRBV6-5
clone size: many
CDR3 DNA: TGTGCCAGCAGCCGAACGGACAGGGCCCCCGTGCAGTACTTC
CDR3 protein: CASSRTDRAPVQYF

D gene: TRBD1
J gene: TRBJ1-5
V gene: TRBV29-1
clone size: few
CDR3 DNA: TGCAGCGCAAGACAGGGGATCAATCAGCCCCAGCATTTT
CDR3 protein: CSARQGINQPQHF

D gene: TRBD2
J gene: TRBJ2-1
V gene: TRBV6-1
clone size: .
CDR3 DNA: TGTGCCAGCAGCGACCAAGCGGGAGTCTCCTACAATGAGCAGTTCTTC
CDR3 protein: CASSDQAGVSYNEQFF

D gene: .
J gene: TRBJ2-1
V gene: TRBV5-5
clone size: few
CDR3 DNA: TGTGCCAGCAGCTTGGGAGCAATCTCCTACAATGAGCAGTTCTTC
CDR3 protein: CASSLGAISYNEQFF

D gene: TRBD2
J gene: TRBJ2-7
V gene: TRBV9
clone size: .
CDR3 DNA: TGTGCCAGCAGCGGCCCACTAGCGGGAGGACGAGAGCAGTACTTC
CDR3 protein: CASSGPLAGGREQYF

D gene: TRBD1
J gene: TRBJ2-1
V gene: TRBV5-1
clone size: few
CDR3 DNA: TGCGCCAGCAGCGGGACAGGGGCTCGGGATGAGCAGTTCTTC
CDR3 protein: CASSGTGARDEQFF

D gene: TRBD2
J gene: TRBJ2-1
V gene: TRBV2
clone size: once
CDR3 DNA: TGTGCCAGCGGCCGGGACTACTTCAATGAGCAGTTCTTC
CDR3 protein: CASGRDYFNEQFF

D gene: TRBD2
J gene: TRBJ2-1
V gene: TRBV11-2
clone size: few
CDR3 DNA: TGTGCCAGCAGCTTCAGGACTAGCTCCTACAATGAGCAGTTCTTC
CDR3 protein: CASSFRTSSYNEQFF

D gene: TRBD2
J gene: TRBJ2-5
V gene: TRBV25-1
clone size: few
CDR3 DNA: TGTGCCAGCTCCCGGGGGGGGATGGGGACCCAGTACTTC
CDR3 protein: CASSRGGMGTQYF

D gene: TRBD2
J gene: TRBJ2-1
V gene: TRBV7-9
clone size: .
CDR3 DNA: TGTGCCAGCAGCTTCGGGCTAGCGGGAGTCGAGGAGCAGTTCTTC
CDR3 protein: CASSFGLAGVEEQFF

D gene: TRBD1
J gene: TRBJ1-2
V gene: TRBV29-1
clone size: few
CDR3 DNA: TGCAGCGTCAATACAGGGGCTAACTATGGCTACACCTTC
CDR3 protein: CSVNTGANYGYTF

D gene: .
J gene: TRBJ2-4
V gene: TRBV5-1
clone size: few
CDR3 DNA: TGCGCCAGCAGCTTGGCCGGGGATATTCAGTACTTC
CDR3 protein: CASSLAGDIQYF

D gene: .
J gene: TRBJ1-2
V gene: TRBV5-1
clone size: few
CDR3 DNA: TGCGCCAGCAGCCCAAGCGGGTCGGGCTACACCTTC
CDR3 protein: CASSPSGSGYTF

D gene: .
J gene: TRBJ1-1
V gene: TRBV5-1
clone size: .
CDR3 DNA: TGCGCCAGCAGCTTGGAGTTTAGAAACACTGAAGCTTTCTTT
CDR3 protein: CASSLEFRNTEAFF

D gene: TRBD1
J gene: TRBJ2-5
V gene: TRBV30
clone size: few
CDR3 DNA: TGTGCCTGGAGTAAGGACAGGGGGCGTGAGACCCAGTACTTC
CDR3 protein: CAWSKDRGRETQYF

D gene: .
J gene: TRBJ2-1
V gene: TRBV10-3
clone size: many
CDR3 DNA: TGTGCCATCAGTGGACCGGACCGAGGCGATGAGCAGTTCTTC
CDR3 protein: CAISGPDRGDEQFF

D gene: TRBD2
J gene: TRBJ2-1
V gene: TRBV6-5
clone size: many
CDR3 DNA: TGTGCCAGCACGGGGACTAGCGGTTACAATGAGCAGTTCTTC
CDR3 protein: CASTGTSGYNEQFF

D gene: .
J gene: TRBJ1-5
V gene: TRBV7-2
clone size: many
CDR3 DNA: TGTGCCAGCAGTTCCTACTGGGGGTGGCAGCCCCAGCATTTT
CDR3 protein: CASSSYWGWQPQHF

D gene: .
J gene: TRBJ2-3
V gene: TRBV6-2/TRBV6-3
clone size: few
CDR3 DNA: TGTGCCAGCAGTTACTGGAGGGGCGATACGCAGTATTTT
CDR3 protein: CASSYWRGDTQYF

D gene: .
J gene: TRBJ2-2
V gene: TRBV5-6
clone size: .
CDR3 DNA: TGTGCCAGCAGTGGGGCACTGCACGCCGGGGAGCTGTTTTTT
CDR3 protein: CASSGALHAGELFF

D gene: .
J gene: TRBJ2-1
V gene: TRBV1
clone size: .
CDR3 DNA: TGCACCAGCAGCCTTAGCGGGAGCTCCTACAATGAGCAGTTCTTC
CDR3 protein: CTSSLSGSSYNEQFF